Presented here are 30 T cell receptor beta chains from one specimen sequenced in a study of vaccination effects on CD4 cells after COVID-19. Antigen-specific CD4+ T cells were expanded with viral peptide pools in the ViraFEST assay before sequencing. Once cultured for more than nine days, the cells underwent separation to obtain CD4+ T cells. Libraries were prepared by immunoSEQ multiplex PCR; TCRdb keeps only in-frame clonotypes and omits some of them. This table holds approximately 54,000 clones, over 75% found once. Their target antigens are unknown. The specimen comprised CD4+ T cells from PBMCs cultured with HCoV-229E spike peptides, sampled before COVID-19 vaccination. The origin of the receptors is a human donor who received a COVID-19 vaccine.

CDR3: CASSPAGSSWEKLFF. As DNA, the CDR3 is TGTGCCAGCAGCCCTGCCGGGAGCAGTTGGGAAAAACTGTTTTTT. V is TRBV7-2 and J is TRBJ1-4; D not resolved. Germline CDR1 reads SGHTA; CDR2 reads FQGNSA. The V end was cut by 5 bases, the J end by 8 bases, with 18 bases between. The CDR3 has 15 residues.

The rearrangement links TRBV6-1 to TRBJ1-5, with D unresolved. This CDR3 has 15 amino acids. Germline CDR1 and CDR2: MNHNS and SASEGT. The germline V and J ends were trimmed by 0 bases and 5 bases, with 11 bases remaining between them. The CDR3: CASSEAWAGDQPQHF. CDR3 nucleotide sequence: TGTGCCAGCAGTGAAGCGTGGGCGGGCGATCAGCCCCAGCATTTT.

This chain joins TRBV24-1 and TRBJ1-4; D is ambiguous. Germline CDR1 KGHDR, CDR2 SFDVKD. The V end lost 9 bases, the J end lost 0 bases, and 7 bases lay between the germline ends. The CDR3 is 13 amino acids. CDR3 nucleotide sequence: TGTGCCACCGGTTCCGCAACTAATGAAAAACTGTTTTTT. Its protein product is CATGSATNEKLFF.

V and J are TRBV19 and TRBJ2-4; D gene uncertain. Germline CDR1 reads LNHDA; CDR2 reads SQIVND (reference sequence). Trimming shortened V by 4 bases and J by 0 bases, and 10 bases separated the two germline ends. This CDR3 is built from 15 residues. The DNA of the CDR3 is TGTGCCAGTAGTAAGGCAGACTTAGCCAAAAACATTCAGTACTTC. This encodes CASSKADLAKNIQYF.

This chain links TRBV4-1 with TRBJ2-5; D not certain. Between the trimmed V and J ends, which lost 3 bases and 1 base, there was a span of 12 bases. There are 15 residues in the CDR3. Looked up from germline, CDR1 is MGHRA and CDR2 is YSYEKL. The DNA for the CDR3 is TGCGCCAGCAGCCAGGCGACGGGCGCCCAAGAGACCCAGTACTTC. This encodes CASSQATGAQETQYF.

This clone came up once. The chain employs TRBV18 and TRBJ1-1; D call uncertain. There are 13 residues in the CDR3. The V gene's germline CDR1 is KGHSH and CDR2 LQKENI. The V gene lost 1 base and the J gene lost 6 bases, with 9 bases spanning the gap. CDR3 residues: CASSPQGLAEAFF. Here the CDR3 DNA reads TGTGCCAGCTCACCACAGGGTCTCGCTGAAGCTTTCTTT.

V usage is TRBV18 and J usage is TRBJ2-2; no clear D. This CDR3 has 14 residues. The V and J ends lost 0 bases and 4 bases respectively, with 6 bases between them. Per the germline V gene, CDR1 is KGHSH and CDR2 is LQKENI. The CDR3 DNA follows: TGTGCCAGCTCACCACCTGAGAGCACCGGGGAGCTGTTTTTT. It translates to CASSPPESTGELFF.

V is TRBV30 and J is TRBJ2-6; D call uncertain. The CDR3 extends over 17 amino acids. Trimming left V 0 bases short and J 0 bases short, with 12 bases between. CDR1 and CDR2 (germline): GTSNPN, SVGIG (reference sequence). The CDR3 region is CAWSVPGPFSGANVLTF. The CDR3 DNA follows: TGTGCCTGGAGTGTACCCGGGCCTTTCTCTGGGGCCAACGTCCTGACTTTC.

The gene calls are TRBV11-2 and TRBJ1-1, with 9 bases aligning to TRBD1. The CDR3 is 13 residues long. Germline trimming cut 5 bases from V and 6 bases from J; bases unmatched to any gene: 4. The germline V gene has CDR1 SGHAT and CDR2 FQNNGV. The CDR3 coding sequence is TGTGCCAGCAGCACGGACAGGGGTTCTGAAGCTTTCTTT. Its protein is CASSTDRGSEAFF. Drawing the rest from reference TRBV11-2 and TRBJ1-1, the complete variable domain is EAGVAQSPRYKIIEKRQSVAFWCNPISGHATLYWYQQILGQGPKLLIQFQNNGVVDDSQLPKDRFSAERLKGVDSTLKIQPAKLEDSAVYLCASSTDRGSEAFFGQGTRLTVV.

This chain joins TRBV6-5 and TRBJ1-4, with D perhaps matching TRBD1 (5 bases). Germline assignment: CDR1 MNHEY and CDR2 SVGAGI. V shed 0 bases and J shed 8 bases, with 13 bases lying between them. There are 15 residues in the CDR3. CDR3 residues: CASSYSSRVREKLFF. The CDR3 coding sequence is TGTGCCAGCAGTTACTCGAGCAGGGTGCGGGAAAAACTGTTTTTT.

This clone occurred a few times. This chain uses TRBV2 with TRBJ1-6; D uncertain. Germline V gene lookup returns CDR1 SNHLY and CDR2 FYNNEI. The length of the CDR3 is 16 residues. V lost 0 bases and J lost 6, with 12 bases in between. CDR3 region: CASSEAPRRSNSPLHF. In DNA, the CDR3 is TGTGCCAGCAGTGAAGCCCCACGGAGAAGTAATTCACCCCTCCACTTT. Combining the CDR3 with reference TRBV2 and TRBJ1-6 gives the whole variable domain EPEVTQTPSHQVTQMGQEVILRCVPISNHLYFYWYRQILGQKVEFLVSFYNNEISEKSEIFDDQFSVERPDGSNFTLKIRSTKLEDSAMYFCASSEAPRRSNSPLHFGNGTRLTVT.

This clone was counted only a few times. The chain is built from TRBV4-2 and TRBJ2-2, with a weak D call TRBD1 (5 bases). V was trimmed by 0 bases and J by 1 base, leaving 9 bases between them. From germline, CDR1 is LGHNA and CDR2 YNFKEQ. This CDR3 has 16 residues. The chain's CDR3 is CASSQEIRENTGELFF. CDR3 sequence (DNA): TGTGCCAGCAGCCAAGAGATCAGGGAGAACACCGGGGAGCTGTTTTTT.

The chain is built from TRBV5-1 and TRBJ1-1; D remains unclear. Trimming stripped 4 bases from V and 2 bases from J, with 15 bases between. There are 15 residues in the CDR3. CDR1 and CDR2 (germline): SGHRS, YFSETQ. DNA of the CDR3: TGCGCCAGCAGCGACACGTCTGCGGGTAACACTGAAGCTTTCTTT. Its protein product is CASSDTSAGNTEAFF.

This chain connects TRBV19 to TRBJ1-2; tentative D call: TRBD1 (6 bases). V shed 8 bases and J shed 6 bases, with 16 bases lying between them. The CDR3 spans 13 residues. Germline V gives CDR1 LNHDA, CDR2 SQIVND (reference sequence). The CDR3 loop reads CASGRTARDGYTF. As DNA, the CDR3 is TGTGCCAGTGGCCGGACAGCGAGGGATGGCTACACCTTC.

CDR3 region: CASSQIGGARANTGELFF. The CDR3 DNA reads TGTGCCAGCAGCCAAATAGGGGGGGCCCGAGCGAACACCGGGGAGCTGTTTTTT. The chain uses TRBV7-3 and TRBJ2-2; D perhaps matches TRBD2 (7 bases). The CDR3 is made up of 18 amino acids. Looked up from germline, CDR1 is SGHTA and CDR2 is FQGTGA. The V and J ends lost 5 bases and 0 bases respectively, with 19 bases between them.

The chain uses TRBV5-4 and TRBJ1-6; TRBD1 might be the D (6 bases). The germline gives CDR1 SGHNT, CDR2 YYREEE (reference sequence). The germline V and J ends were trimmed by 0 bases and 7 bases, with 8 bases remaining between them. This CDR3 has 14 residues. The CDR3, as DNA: TGTGCCAGCAGCTTGGACAGGGAAAATTCACCCCTCCACTTT. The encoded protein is CASSLDRENSPLHF.

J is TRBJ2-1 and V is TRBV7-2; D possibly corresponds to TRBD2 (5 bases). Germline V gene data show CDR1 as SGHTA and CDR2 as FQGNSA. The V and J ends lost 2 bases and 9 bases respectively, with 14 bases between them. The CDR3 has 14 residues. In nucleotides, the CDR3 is TGTGCCAGCAGCTTAAGCCGGGGAACCGGTGAGCAGTTCTTC. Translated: CASSLSRGTGEQFF. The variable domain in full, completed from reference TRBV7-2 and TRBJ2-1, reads GAGVSQSPSNKVTEKGKDVELRCDPISGHTALYWYRQSLGQGLEFLIYFQGNSAPDKSGLPSDRFSAERTGGSVSTLTIQRTQQEDSAVYLCASSLSRGTGEQFFGPGTRLTVL.

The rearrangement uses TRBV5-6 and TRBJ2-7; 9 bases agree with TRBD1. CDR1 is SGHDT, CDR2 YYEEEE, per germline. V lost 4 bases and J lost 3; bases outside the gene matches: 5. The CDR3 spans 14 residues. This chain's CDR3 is CASSATGGGYEQYV. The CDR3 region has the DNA TGTGCCAGCAGCGCGACAGGGGGGGGCTACGAGCAGTACGTC.

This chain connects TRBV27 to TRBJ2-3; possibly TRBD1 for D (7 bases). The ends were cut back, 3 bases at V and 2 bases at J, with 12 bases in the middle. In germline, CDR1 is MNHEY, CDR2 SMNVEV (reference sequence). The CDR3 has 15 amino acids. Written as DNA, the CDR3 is TGTGCCAGCAGTTTCAGGGGGACTTTCACAGATACGCAGTATTTT. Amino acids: CASSFRGTFTDTQYF.

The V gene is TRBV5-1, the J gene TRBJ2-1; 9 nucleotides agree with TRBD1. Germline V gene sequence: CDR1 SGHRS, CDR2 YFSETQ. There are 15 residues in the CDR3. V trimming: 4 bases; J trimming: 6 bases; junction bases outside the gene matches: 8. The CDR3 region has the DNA TGCGCCAGCAGCCCGGCAGGGACAGGGTCCAATGAGCAGTTCTTC. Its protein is CASSPAGTGSNEQFF.

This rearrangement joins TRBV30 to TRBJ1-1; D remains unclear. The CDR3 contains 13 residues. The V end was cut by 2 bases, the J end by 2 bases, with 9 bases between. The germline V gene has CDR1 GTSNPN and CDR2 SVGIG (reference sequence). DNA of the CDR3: TGTGCCTGGAGTATCGGGCTAAACACTGAAGCTTTCTTT. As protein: CAWSIGLNTEAFF. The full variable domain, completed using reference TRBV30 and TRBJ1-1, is SQTIHQWPATLVQPVGSPLSLECTVEGTSNPNLYWYRQAAGRGLQLLFYSVGIGQISSEVPQNLSASRPQDRQFILSSKKLLLSDSGFYLCAWSIGLNTEAFFGQGTRLTVV.

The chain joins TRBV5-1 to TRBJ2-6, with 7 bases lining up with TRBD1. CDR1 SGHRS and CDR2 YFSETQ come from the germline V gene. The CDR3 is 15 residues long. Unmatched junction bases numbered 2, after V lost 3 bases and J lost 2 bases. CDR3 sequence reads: CASSSTGAGANVLTF. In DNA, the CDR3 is TGCGCCAGCAGCTCTACAGGGGCTGGGGCCAACGTCCTGACTTTC.

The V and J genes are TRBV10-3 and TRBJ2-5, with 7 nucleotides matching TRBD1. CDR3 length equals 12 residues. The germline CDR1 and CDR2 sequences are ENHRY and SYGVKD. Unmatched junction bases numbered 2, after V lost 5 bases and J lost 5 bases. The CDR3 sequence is CAISMDRETQYF. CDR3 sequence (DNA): TGTGCCATCAGTATGGACAGGGAGACCCAGTACTTC.

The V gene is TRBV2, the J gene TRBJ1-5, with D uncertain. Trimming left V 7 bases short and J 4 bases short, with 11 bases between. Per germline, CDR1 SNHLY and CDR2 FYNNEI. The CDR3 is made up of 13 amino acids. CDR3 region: CASTKDLNQPQHF. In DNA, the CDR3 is TGTGCCAGCACGAAGGACCTAAATCAGCCCCAGCATTTT. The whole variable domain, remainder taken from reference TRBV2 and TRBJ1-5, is EPEVTQTPSHQVTQMGQEVILRCVPISNHLYFYWYRQILGQKVEFLVSFYNNEISEKSEIFDDQFSVERPDGSNFTLKIRSTKLEDSAMYFCASTKDLNQPQHFGDGTRLSIL.

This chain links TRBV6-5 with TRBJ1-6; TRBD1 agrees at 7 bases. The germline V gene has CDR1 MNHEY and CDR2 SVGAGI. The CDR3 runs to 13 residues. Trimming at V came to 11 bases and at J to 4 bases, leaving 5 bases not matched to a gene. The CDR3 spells CAVQGKYNSPLHF. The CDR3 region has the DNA TGTGCCGTACAGGGGAAATATAATTCACCCCTCCACTTT.

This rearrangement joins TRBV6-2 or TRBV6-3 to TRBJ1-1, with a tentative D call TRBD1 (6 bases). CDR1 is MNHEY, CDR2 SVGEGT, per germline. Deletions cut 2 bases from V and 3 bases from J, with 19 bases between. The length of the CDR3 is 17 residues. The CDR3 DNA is TGTGCCAGCAGTTACATCAGGGGAACAGGGACGGACACTGAAGCTTTCTTT. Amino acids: CASSYIRGTGTDTEAFF.

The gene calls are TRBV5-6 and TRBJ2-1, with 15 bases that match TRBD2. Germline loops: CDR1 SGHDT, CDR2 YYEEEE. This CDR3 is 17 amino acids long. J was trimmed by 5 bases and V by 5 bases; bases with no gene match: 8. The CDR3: CASSAGLAGGKHNEQFF. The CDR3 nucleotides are TGTGCCAGCAGTGCCGGACTAGCGGGGGGGAAACACAATGAGCAGTTCTTC.

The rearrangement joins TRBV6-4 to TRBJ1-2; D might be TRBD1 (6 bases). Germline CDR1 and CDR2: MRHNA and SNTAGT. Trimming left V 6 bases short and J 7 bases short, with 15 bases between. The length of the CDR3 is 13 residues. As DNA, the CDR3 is TGTGCCAGCAGCATCACAGGGTCTTCTGGCTACACCTTC. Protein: CASSITGSSGYTF.

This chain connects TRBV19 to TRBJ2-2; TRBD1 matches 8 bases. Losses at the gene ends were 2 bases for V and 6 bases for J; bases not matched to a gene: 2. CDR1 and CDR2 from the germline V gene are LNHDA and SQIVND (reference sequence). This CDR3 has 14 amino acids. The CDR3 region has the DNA TGTGCCAGTAGTATATCCAGGGGGCCCGGGGAGCTGTTTTTT. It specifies CASSISRGPGELFF.

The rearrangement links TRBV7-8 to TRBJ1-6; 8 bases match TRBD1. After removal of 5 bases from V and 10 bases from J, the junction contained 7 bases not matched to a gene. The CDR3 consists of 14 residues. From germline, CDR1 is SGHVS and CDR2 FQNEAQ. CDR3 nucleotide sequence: TGTGCCAGCAGCACCGGACAGGGCGGCTCACCCCTCCACTTT. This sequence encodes CASSTGQGGSPLHF.